A single sample is the source of the 29 T cell receptor beta chains below, sequenced in a study of blood T cell repertoires in COVID-19. The repertoire was sequenced with immunoSEQ multiplex PCR; TCRdb's copy has only in-frame clones and lacks some. The table includes some 150,000 clones, 85% to 90% detected once. Sequencing input: peripheral blood. The receptor set was obtained from a woman aged 55 to 70 with acute or convalescent COVID-19.

CDR3 DNA sequence: TGTGCCAGCAGCCAAGAACCAGGATGGGAGGGCTACACCTTC. Translated, it gives CASSQEPGWEGYTF. V gene TRBV3-1 (or the pseudogene TRBV3-2) combines with J gene TRBJ1-2; D is undetermined. Per the germline V gene, CDR1 is LGHDT and CDR2 is YNNKEL (reference sequence). Between the trimmed V and J ends, which lost 0 bases and 8 bases, there was a span of 13 bases. There are 14 residues in the CDR3.

The genes are TRBV28 and TRBJ2-7, with a tentative D call TRBD1 (5 bases). The CDR3 covers 14 residues. Germline CDR1 MDHEN, CDR2 SYDVKM. The ends were cut back, 2 bases at V and 3 bases at J, with 11 bases in the middle. CDR3 in DNA: TGTGCCAGCAGTTTACAGGGATCGGGCTACGAGCAGTACTTC. Encoded protein: CASSLQGSGYEQYF.

V is TRBV6-1 and J is TRBJ2-5, with 7 bases identical to TRBD1. V gave up 2 bases and J gave up 5 bases; unmatched junction bases: 5. The CDR3 covers 14 residues. Germline values: CDR1 MNHNS, CDR2 SASEGT. The CDR3 DNA follows: TGTGCCAGCAGTGAACCGACAGGGCTTGAGACCCAGTACTTC. It is translated as CASSEPTGLETQYF.

The J gene is TRBJ2-7, the V gene TRBV7-9; D is perhaps TRBD1 (5 bases). The CDR3 loop spans 15 amino acids. Germline-derived CDR1 and CDR2 are SEHNR and FQNEAQ (reference sequence). Deletions cut 5 bases from V and 5 bases from J, with 19 bases between. CDR3 residues: CASSQGLGKKNEQYF. The CDR3 DNA is TGTGCCAGCAGCCAGGGTCTCGGAAAGAAAAACGAGCAGTACTTC.

V and J are TRBV4-3 and TRBJ2-2; 9 nucleotides align to TRBD1. Germline V CDR1 and CDR2: LGHNA, YSLEER. Losses at the gene ends were 0 bases for V and 1 base for J; bases not matched to a gene: 6. The CDR3 extends over 18 amino acids. CDR3 sequence: CASSQDLGTGMNTGELFF. The CDR3 DNA is TGCGCCAGCAGCCAAGATTTAGGGACAGGGATGAACACCGGGGAGCTGTTTTTT.

The J gene is TRBJ1-1, the V gene TRBV7-8, with 11 bases lining up with TRBD1. After removal of 5 bases from V and 4 bases from J, the junction contained 3 bases not matched to a gene. The CDR3 totals 14 residues. Per the germline V gene, CDR1 is SGHVS and CDR2 is FQNEAQ. CDR3 region: CASSPGQGGTEAFF. The CDR3 DNA follows: TGTGCCAGCAGCCCGGGACAGGGGGGCACTGAAGCTTTCTTT.

The chain carries TRBV1 and TRBJ1-2; the table's TRBD1 call for D was not verified on the DNA. TRBV1 is a documented pseudogene. The CDR3 covers 16 residues. CDR3 bases: TGCACCAGCAGCCAGATGGGGACAGGGATTAACTATGGCTACACCTTC. Translating gives CTSSQMGTGINYGYTF.

The CDR3, as DNA: TGTGCCAGCAGAGAAACGGGACAGGTGGTAGAGAATGGCTACACCTTC. Translated, it gives CASRETGQVVENGYTF. The rearrangement joins TRBV3-1 (or the pseudogene TRBV3-2) to TRBJ1-2, with TRBD1 identical over 8 bases. CDR3 size: 16 residues. V lost 6 bases to trimming and J lost 6 bases; unmatched junction nucleotides: 15. Germline V gene data show CDR1 as LGHDT and CDR2 as YNNKEL (reference sequence).

The J gene is TRBJ2-3, the V gene TRBV9; D may be TRBD2 (6 bases). Germline V gene data show CDR1 as SGDLS and CDR2 as YYNGEE. The V gene lost 1 base and the J gene lost 4 bases, with 16 bases spanning the gap. The CDR3 extends over 16 amino acids. CDR3 sequence: CASSVLGGVASDTQYF. The CDR3 DNA sequence: TGTGCCAGCAGCGTACTCGGCGGGGTGGCGTCAGATACGCAGTATTTT.

This clone showed up just once. The chain recombines TRBV11-2 with TRBJ2-2, with D perhaps matching TRBD1 or TRBD2 (5 bases each). V lost 5 bases, J lost 6 bases, and 13 bases lay in between. CDR3 length: 14 amino acids. Looked up from germline, CDR1 is SGHAT and CDR2 is FQNNGV. In DNA, the CDR3 is TGTGCCAGCAGCCTAGGGGTGAGGGCCGGGGAGCTGTTTTTT. It is translated as CASSLGVRAGELFF.

The chain joins TRBV6-5 to TRBJ1-6; tentative D call: TRBD1 (6 bases). This CDR3 has 15 residues. Germline V gives CDR1 MNHEY, CDR2 SVGAGI. V gave up 6 bases and J gave up 9 bases, with 18 bases separating them. CDR3 sequence: CASRPQNRESSPLHF. The CDR3 DNA reads as TGTGCCAGCAGACCGCAGAACAGGGAAAGTTCACCCCTCCACTTT.

The chain joins TRBV6-5 to TRBJ1-6; D uncertain. V was shortened by 2 bases and J by 4 bases, with 6 bases between the two germline ends. Germline CDR1 is MNHEY and CDR2 is SVGAGI. The CDR3 is made up of 14 amino acids. The CDR3 bases are TGTGCCAGCAGTTACCAAGAGTATAATTCACCCCTCCACTTT. Translating gives CASSYQEYNSPLHF.

The CDR3 protein is CASSLGTGVGQPQHF. The CDR3 coding sequence is TGTGCCAGCAGCTTAGGGACAGGGGTGGGTCAGCCCCAGCATTTT. The chain combines TRBV7-3 with TRBJ1-5; 10 nucleotides line up with TRBD1. The junction had 4 bases not matched to a gene; V was cut back by 2 bases and J by 6 bases. Germline values: CDR1 SGHTA, CDR2 FQGTGA. The length of the CDR3 is 15 residues. Using reference TRBV7-3 and TRBJ1-5 for the parts outside the CDR3, the full variable domain is GAGVSQTPSNKVTEKGKYVELRCDPISGHTALYWYRQSLGQGPEFLIYFQGTGAADDSGLPNDRFFAVRPEGSVSTLKIQRTERGDSAVYLCASSLGTGVGQPQHFGDGTRLSIL.

The V gene is TRBV4-1, the J gene TRBJ2-2; 7 nucleotides agree with TRBD1. The germline V gene has CDR1 MGHRA and CDR2 YSYEKL. V lost 1 base and J lost 6; bases outside the gene matches: 2. CDR3 size: 14 residues. In DNA, the CDR3 is TGCGCCAGCAGCCAAGGACAGGGTGCCGGGGAGCTGTTTTTT. Its translation: CASSQGQGAGELFF.

This clone came up a few times. The chain links TRBV4-2 to TRBJ2-2; 8 bases fit TRBD2. Germline V gene data show CDR1 as LGHNA and CDR2 as YNFKEQ. After removal of 0 bases from V and 1 base from J, the junction contained 4 bases not matched to a gene. CDR3 length: 17 residues. DNA of the CDR3: TGTGCCAGCAGCCAAGATCTCCTAGCGGGGAACACCGGGGAGCTGTTTTTT. Its translation is CASSQDLLAGNTGELFF.

The J gene is TRBJ2-3, the V gene TRBV7-8; TRBD2 might be the D (6 bases). Germline CDR1 and CDR2: SGHVS and FQNEAQ. V was pared by 2 bases and J by 3 bases, with 15 bases between. CDR3 length equals 16 residues. The CDR3 bases are TGTGCCAGCAGCTTAAATAGCGGCGGCTATACAGATACGCAGTATTTT. As protein: CASSLNSGGYTDTQYF.

DNA of the CDR3: TGTGCCAGCAGCCCTCGGACAGGGGGCGGGTACGAGCAGTACTTC. This sequence encodes CASSPRTGGGYEQYF. The J gene is TRBJ2-7, the V gene TRBV4-2; TRBD1 matches 11 bases. The J segment lost 4 bases and the V segment lost 4 bases, leaving 6 bases of the junction unmatched. The CDR3 has 15 amino acids. The germline V gene encodes CDR1 LGHNA and CDR2 YNFKEQ.

The V and J genes are TRBV28 and TRBJ2-7; perhaps TRBD2 as D (5 bases). Trimming stripped 7 bases from V and 3 bases from J, with 25 bases between. The V gene's germline CDR1 is MDHEN and CDR2 SYDVKM. CDR3 length: 17 amino acids. CDR3 sequence: CASTPGVGKILDYEQYF. The CDR3 nucleotides read TGTGCCAGCACCCCCGGGGTCGGGAAAATTTTAGACTACGAGCAGTACTTC.

The chain is built from TRBV7-8 and TRBJ1-2; the match to TRBD1 covers 7 bases. CDR1 is SGHVS, CDR2 FQNEAQ, per germline. Germline trimming cut 1 base from V and 2 bases from J; bases unmatched to any gene: 7. This CDR3 is 16 amino acids long. The DNA of the CDR3 is TGTGCCAGCAGCTTAGTCACGGGAGGGGGCAACTATGGCTACACCTTC. It codes for CASSLVTGGGNYGYTF.

The chain uses TRBV28 and TRBJ2-7, with unresolved D. Trimming cost V 5 bases and J 4 bases, with 9 bases left between them. The V gene's germline CDR1 is MDHEN and CDR2 SYDVKM. CDR3 length: 12 amino acids. The CDR3 loop is CASSSVEYEQYF. The CDR3 bases are TGTGCCAGCAGTAGCGTGGAGTACGAGCAGTACTTC. The variable domain in full, completed from reference TRBV28 and TRBJ2-7, reads DVKVTQSSRYLVKRTGEKVFLECVQDMDHENMFWYRQDPGLGLRLIYFSYDVKMKEKGDIPEGYSVSREKKERFSLILESASTNQTSMYLCASSSVEYEQYFGPGTRLTVT.

CDR3 amino acids: CASSQAWRPSELFF. Here the CDR3 DNA reads TGCGCCAGCAGCCAAGCGTGGAGGCCCTCTGAGCTGTTTTTT. The chain uses TRBV4-3 and TRBJ2-2; D is perhaps TRBD2 (5 bases). The CDR3 runs 14 residues. Germline V gene data show CDR1 as LGHNA and CDR2 as YSLEER. The V gene lost 1 base and the J gene lost 11 bases, with 14 bases spanning the gap.

The chain carries TRBV27 and TRBJ1-2; the D is unclear. Trimming stripped 5 bases from V and 2 bases from J, with 6 bases between. The CDR3 is made up of 12 amino acids. The germline V gene has CDR1 MNHEY and CDR2 SMNVEV (reference sequence). Written as DNA, the CDR3 is TGTGCCAGCAGTCGGGGAAACTATGGCTACACCTTC. This translates into CASSRGNYGYTF.

This clone was counted once. J is TRBJ2-2 and V is TRBV13; D is perhaps TRBD2 (6 bases). This CDR3 spans 14 amino acids. The V gene's germline CDR1 is PRHDT and CDR2 FYEKMQ (reference sequence). V dropped 3 bases and J dropped 5 bases, with 10 bases sitting between them. The CDR3 DNA sequence: TGTGCCAGCAGCTTGGGGAGGACGACCGGGGAGCTGTTTTTT. This gives the protein CASSLGRTTGELFF. Drawing the rest from reference TRBV13 and TRBJ2-2, the complete variable domain is AAGVIQSPRHLIKEKRETATLKCYPIPRHDTVYWYQQGPGQDPQFLISFYEKMQSDKGSIPDRFSAQQFSDYHSELNMSSLELGDSALYFCASSLGRTTGELFFGEGSRLTVL.

The chain couples TRBV27 to TRBJ1-2, with 7 bases aligning to TRBD1. This CDR3 region has 13 residues. J gave up 7 bases and V 5 bases, and 7 bases lay outside the gene matches. Germline-derived CDR1 and CDR2 are MNHEY and SMNVEV (reference sequence). CDR3 DNA: TGTGCCAGCAGTGTAGGGGGCAAGTTTGGCTACACCTTC. As protein: CASSVGGKFGYTF.

This clone was detected once. The rearrangement links TRBV7-9 to TRBJ2-7; TRBD1 matches 9 bases. The V segment lost 5 bases and the J segment 3 bases; nucleotides outside the gene matches: 5. The CDR3 is 14 residues long. Germline values: CDR1 SEHNR, CDR2 FQNEAQ (reference sequence). CDR3 DNA: TGTGCCAGCAGCCACGGACAGGGGAACTACGAGCAGTACTTC. This sequence encodes CASSHGQGNYEQYF.

The chain is built from TRBV4-2 and TRBJ2-2, with TRBD2 matching over 9 bases. The CDR3 length is 16 residues. The V segment lost 1 base and the J segment 7 bases; nucleotides outside the gene matches: 7. Germline CDR1 is LGHNA and CDR2 is YNFKEQ. The CDR3 loop is CASSQAAGGPGGELFF. The DNA of the CDR3 is TGTGCCAGCAGCCAAGCGGCGGGGGGGCCCGGCGGGGAGCTGTTTTTT.

The J gene is TRBJ1-2, the V gene TRBV29-1; 7 positions match TRBD1. The CDR3 consists of 13 residues. V trimming: 7 bases; J trimming: 2 bases; junction bases outside the gene matches: 7. CDR1 SQVTM and CDR2 ANQGSEA come from the germline V gene. In DNA, the CDR3 is TGCAGCGCCTCGACAGGGACGAACTATGGCTACACCTTC. Its protein is CSASTGTNYGYTF.

The V call is TRBV4-2, the J call TRBJ2-2; 8 bases agree with TRBD1. This CDR3 is 16 amino acids long. CDR1 and CDR2 (germline): LGHNA, YNFKEQ. V shed 4 bases, J shed 4 bases, and the junction held 8 bases outside the gene matches. The CDR3 spells CASSPRGLSPTGELFF. The CDR3 DNA reads as TGTGCCAGCAGCCCCAGGGGGCTGTCGCCCACCGGGGAGCTGTTTTTT.

This clone was observed a handful of times. This sequence joins TRBV7-9 and TRBJ2-1; D remains ambiguous. Trimming left V 3 bases short and J 0 bases short, with 9 bases between. Per the germline V gene, CDR1 is SEHNR and CDR2 is FQNEAQ (reference sequence). This CDR3 region has 15 residues. In DNA form, the CDR3 reads TGTGCCAGCAGCTTGCTCGGTAGCTCCTACAATGAGCAGTTCTTC. Protein sequence: CASSLLGSSYNEQFF.